This TCR beta chain was identified in a study of blood T cell repertoires in COVID-19 (dated by TCRdb to about 2020). Some background on the complete study: Samples covering the acute and convalescent phases of COVID-19 were provided by collaborators in the United States, Italy and Spain. The material from the prospective study consisted of cDNA or gDNA derived from T cells, B-cell-depleted T cells, or PBMCs. Deeply sampled blood TCRbeta repertoires from subjects exposed to, actively infected with, or recovered from COVID-19 were included in the dataset. The repertoires were released in a freely available public database meant as a resource for research on the immune response to SARS-CoV-2. The samples were drawn from the first 160 participants of the ongoing ImmuneRACE study and from under 1,500 subjects provided by 6 global collaborators. A de-identified subject ID, COVID-19 status, age in years and sex were almost always included in the sample metadata. Where HLA class I and class II types were available, the types were taken from metadata supplied by the sample provider, not from assay-based typing. Results the study describes overall, beyond this receptor: Clinical and demographic metadata were provided uncurated, with the amount varying by source and participant.

At one collaborating source in Seattle, patients were enrolled during active infection and were followed longitudinally through the course of disease. Whole blood was collected in K2EDTA tubes by collaborating institutions according to the institutions' own protocols. Collaborator samples were shipped for TCRbeta analysis as frozen whole blood, isolated PBMCs, or DNA extracted from either sample type. TCRbeta CDR3 regions were amplified from genomic DNA using the immunoSEQ Assay, a bias-controlled multiplex PCR. As for the original processing: The number of nucleated cells in each sample was estimated from the amplification of reference gene primers within the assay. To quantify the absolute abundance of each unique TCRbeta CDR3 rearrangement, sequence reads were collapsed and filtered. For each sample, productive Simpson clonality was calculated as the square root of Simpson's diversity index across productive rearrangements. The source is immuneACCESS, and TCRdb retained only in-frame sequences with V and J called. Part of the clones is not carried over; for the studies checked, unresolved V genes explain less than half of this, and the remainder is unexplained. From that table come the V and J calls and clone size; the DNA was used to work out D and trimming. This sample holds 200,000 to 250,000 clones; around 86% were observed only once. The top ten clonotypes cover roughly 8% of the sample.

As concerns this clone: What antigen it recognizes has not been identified. No base quality values were provided; no much bigger clone lies one nucleotide off.

The sample consisted of peripheral blood. The TCR originated in a woman aged 80 or over with COVID-19, enrolled during active disease.

The CDR3 protein sequence reads: CASSLIGLRSNTEAFF. The nucleotides are TGTGCCAGCAGTCTGATCGGACTTCGTTCGAACACTGAAGCTTTCTTT. The chain couples TRBV6-2 or TRBV6-3 to TRBJ1-1; no D gene is confidently identified. There are 16 amino acids in the CDR3, from cysteine to phenylalanine inclusive. The kept DNA is CDR3 alone, 48 bases in frame from the first base. CDR1 is given as MNHEY and CDR2 as SVGEGT, both from the germline V gene. Trimming at the junction amounts to 5 bases on V and 1 base on J, and the germline ends lie 17 bases apart.